Listed below are T cell receptor beta chains from one sample, sequenced in a study of neurological immune-mediated disorders. TCRdb reanalysed the 5' RACE reads using MiXCR and keeps one entry per CDR3 protein. This table holds more than 40,000 distinct CDR3 sequences, 3% to 3.5% found once. Sequencing was performed on PBMCs. The receptors shown here come from a woman aged 45-65 years with multiple sclerosis. CDR3s include the opening cysteine and the closing phenylalanine or tryptophan. A D gene is named only where the DNA matches it firmly. Clone size is not always given. Where it is, it says once, few, many or a class for expanded clones.

CDR3nt: TGCGCCAGCAGCTTTGACCAGAGCTCCTATAATTCACCCCTCCACTTT
CDR3aa: CASSFDQSSYNSPLHF
d_gene: .
abundance: many
v_gene: TRBV5-1
j_gene: TRBJ1-6

CDR3nt: TGCGCCAGCACACTGCGGGCCGATAGCGGGGGGGCCGGTGAGCAGTTCTTC
CDR3aa: CASTLRADSGGAGEQFF
d_gene: TRBD2
abundance: many
v_gene: TRBV4-1
j_gene: TRBJ2-1

CDR3nt: TGCAGTGCGAGACTAGCGACTAGCACAGATACGCAGTATTTT
CDR3aa: CSARLATSTDTQYF
d_gene: TRBD2
abundance: many
v_gene: TRBV20-1
j_gene: TRBJ2-3

CDR3nt: TGCGCCAGCAGCGTTAGCGGGGGCTCCTACAATGAGCAGTTCTTC
CDR3aa: CASSVSGGSYNEQFF
d_gene: TRBD2
abundance: many
v_gene: TRBV5-1
j_gene: TRBJ2-1

CDR3nt: TGTGCCAGCAGTCCCACAGGACCGAGCAATCAGCCCCAGCATTTT
CDR3aa: CASSPTGPSNQPQHF
d_gene: .
abundance: many
v_gene: TRBV12-3/TRBV12-4
j_gene: TRBJ1-5

CDR3nt: TGTGCCAGCAGTGACCCTGGGGGTAATCAGCCCCAGCATTTT
CDR3aa: CASSDPGGNQPQHF
d_gene: .
abundance: many
v_gene: TRBV25-1
j_gene: TRBJ1-5

CDR3nt: TGTGCCAGCAGCTCCCGGGGTAGCGCTATCTCCTACAATGAGCAGTTCTTC
CDR3aa: CASSSRGSAISYNEQFF
d_gene: .
abundance: many
v_gene: TRBV7-9
j_gene: TRBJ2-1

CDR3nt: TGCGCCAGCAGTGGGGGCAACTACAATGAGCAGTTCTTC
CDR3aa: CASSGGNYNEQFF
d_gene: .
abundance: .
v_gene: TRBV10-1
j_gene: TRBJ2-1

CDR3nt: TGTGCCAGCAGTGAAATTGGGGGTCAAGAGACCCAGTACTTC
CDR3aa: CASSEIGGQETQYF
d_gene: .
abundance: many
v_gene: TRBV25-1
j_gene: TRBJ2-5

CDR3nt: TGTGCCAGCAGCTGGACAGGGGGCGCAAGGTACGAGCAGTACTTC
CDR3aa: CASSWTGGARYEQYF
d_gene: TRBD1
abundance: many
v_gene: TRBV5-6
j_gene: TRBJ2-7

CDR3nt: TGTGCCAGCAGCTTGCCTAGGACAGGGGACACTGAAGCTTTCTTT
CDR3aa: CASSLPRTGDTEAFF
d_gene: TRBD1
abundance: many
v_gene: TRBV5-6
j_gene: TRBJ1-1

CDR3nt: TGCAGTGCTCGACAAGGGGGCAGGTCCTACGAGCAGTACTTC
CDR3aa: CSARQGGRSYEQYF
d_gene: TRBD1
abundance: many
v_gene: TRBV20-1
j_gene: TRBJ2-7

CDR3nt: TGTGCTAGCAGTCCTAGCGGGAGGTGGGCCAATGAGCAGTTCTTC
CDR3aa: CASSPSGRWANEQFF
d_gene: TRBD2
abundance: many
v_gene: TRBV7-7
j_gene: TRBJ2-1

CDR3nt: TGTGCCAGCAGCTATTCCGGGACCCAAAGCAATGAGCAGTTCTTC
CDR3aa: CASSYSGTQSNEQFF
d_gene: .
abundance: many
v_gene: TRBV7-2
j_gene: TRBJ2-1

CDR3nt: TGTGACAGCTCCACACAGGGGAACGAGCAGTACTTC
CDR3aa: CDSSTQGNEQYF
d_gene: TRBD1
abundance: .
v_gene: TRBV18
j_gene: TRBJ2-7

CDR3nt: TGCAGTGCTAGAGATTATAGGGCGAGCGGGCAGCCCCAGCATTTT
CDR3aa: CSARDYRASGQPQHF
d_gene: .
abundance: many
v_gene: TRBV20-1
j_gene: TRBJ1-5

CDR3nt: TGCAGTGCTAGAGTCCCCACCACGGAGACCCAGTACTTC
CDR3aa: CSARVPTTETQYF
d_gene: .
abundance: many
v_gene: TRBV20-1
j_gene: TRBJ2-5

CDR3nt: TGTGCCAGCAGGGGGGACAGGCCTGTGACAGATACGCAGTATTTT
CDR3aa: CASRGDRPVTDTQYF
d_gene: TRBD1
abundance: many
v_gene: TRBV12-3/TRBV12-4
j_gene: TRBJ2-3

CDR3nt: TGCGCCAGCAGCAGTTGGGACAGGGCAAATGAGCAGTTCTTC
CDR3aa: CASSSWDRANEQFF
d_gene: TRBD1
abundance: many
v_gene: TRBV5-1
j_gene: TRBJ2-1

CDR3nt: TGTGCCAGCAGTTCCGACAGGGATGGCACAGATACGCAGTATTTT
CDR3aa: CASSSDRDGTDTQYF
d_gene: TRBD1
abundance: few
v_gene: TRBV2
j_gene: TRBJ2-3

CDR3nt: TGTGCCAGCAGTTTACGGACAGGGGGTAGCAATGAGCAGTTCTTC
CDR3aa: CASSLRTGGSNEQFF
d_gene: TRBD1
abundance: many
v_gene: TRBV12-3/TRBV12-4
j_gene: TRBJ2-1

CDR3nt: TGTGCCAGCAGTTACTCTGAAACCACGTCCAACGTCCTGACTTTC
CDR3aa: CASSYSETTSNVLTF
d_gene: .
abundance: .
v_gene: TRBV6-5
j_gene: TRBJ2-6